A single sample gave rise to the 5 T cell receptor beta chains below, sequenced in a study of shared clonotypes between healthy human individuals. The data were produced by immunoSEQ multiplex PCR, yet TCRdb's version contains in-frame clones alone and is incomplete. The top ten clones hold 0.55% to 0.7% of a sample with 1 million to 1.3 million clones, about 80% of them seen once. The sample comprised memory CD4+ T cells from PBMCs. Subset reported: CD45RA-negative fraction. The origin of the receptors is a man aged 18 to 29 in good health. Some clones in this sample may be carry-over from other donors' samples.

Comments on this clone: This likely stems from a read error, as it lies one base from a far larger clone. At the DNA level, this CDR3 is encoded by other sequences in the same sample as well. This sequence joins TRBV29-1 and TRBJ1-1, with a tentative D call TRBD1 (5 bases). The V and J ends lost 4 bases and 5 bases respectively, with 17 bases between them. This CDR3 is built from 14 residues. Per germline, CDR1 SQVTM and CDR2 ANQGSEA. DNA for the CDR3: TGCAGCGTTGCCTCCGGGGCGTCGAATACTGAAGCTTTCTTT. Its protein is CSVASGASNTEAFF.

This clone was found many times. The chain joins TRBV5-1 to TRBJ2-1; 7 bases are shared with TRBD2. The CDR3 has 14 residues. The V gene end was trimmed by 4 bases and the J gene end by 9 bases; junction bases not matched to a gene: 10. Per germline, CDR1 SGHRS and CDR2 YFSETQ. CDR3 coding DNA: TGCGCCAGCAGCCTCGGGGGGATCGGTGTTGAGCAGTTCTTC. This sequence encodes CASSLGGIGVEQFF.

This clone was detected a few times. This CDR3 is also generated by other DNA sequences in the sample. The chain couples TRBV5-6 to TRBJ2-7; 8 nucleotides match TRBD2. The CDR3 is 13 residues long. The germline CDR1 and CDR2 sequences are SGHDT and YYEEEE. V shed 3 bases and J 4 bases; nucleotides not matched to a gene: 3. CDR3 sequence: CASSSGGGYEQYF. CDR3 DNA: TGTGCCAGCAGCTCGGGAGGGGGGTACGAGCAGTACTTC.

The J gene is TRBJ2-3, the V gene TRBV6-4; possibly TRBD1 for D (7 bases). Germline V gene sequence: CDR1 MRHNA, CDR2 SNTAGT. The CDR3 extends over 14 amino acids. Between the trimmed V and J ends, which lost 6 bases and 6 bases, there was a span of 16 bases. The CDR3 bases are TGTGCCAGCAGCCAGGGGGGCAGTGTGGATACGCAGTATTTT. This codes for CASSQGGSVDTQYF.

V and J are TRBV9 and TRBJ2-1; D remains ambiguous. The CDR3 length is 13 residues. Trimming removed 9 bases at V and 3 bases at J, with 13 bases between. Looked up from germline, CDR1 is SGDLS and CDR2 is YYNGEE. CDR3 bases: TGTGCCATCACTTCCTACCACTACAATGAGCAGTTCTTC. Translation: CAITSYHYNEQFF. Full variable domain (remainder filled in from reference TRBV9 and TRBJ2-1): DSGVTQTPKHLITATGQRVTLRCSPRSGDLSVYWYQQSLDQGLQFLIQYYNGEERAKGNILERFSAQQFPDLHSELNLSSLELGDSALYFCAITSYHYNEQFFGPGTRLTVL.